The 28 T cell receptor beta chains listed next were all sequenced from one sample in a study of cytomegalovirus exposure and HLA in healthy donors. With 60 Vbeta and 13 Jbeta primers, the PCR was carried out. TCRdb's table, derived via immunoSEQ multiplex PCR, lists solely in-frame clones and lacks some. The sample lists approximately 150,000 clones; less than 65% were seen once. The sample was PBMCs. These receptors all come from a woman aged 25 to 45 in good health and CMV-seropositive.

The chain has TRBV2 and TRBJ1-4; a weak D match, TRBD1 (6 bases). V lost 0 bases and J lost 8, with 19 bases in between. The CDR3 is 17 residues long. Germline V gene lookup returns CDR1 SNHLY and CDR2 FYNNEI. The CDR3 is CASSEAALGGAREKLFF. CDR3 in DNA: TGTGCCAGCAGTGAAGCGGCACTCGGGGGGGCTAGGGAAAAACTGTTTTTT. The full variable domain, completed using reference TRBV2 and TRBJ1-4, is EPEVTQTPSHQVTQMGQEVILRCVPISNHLYFYWYRQILGQKVEFLVSFYNNEISEKSEIFDDQFSVERPDGSNFTLKIRSTKLEDSAMYFCASSEAALGGAREKLFFGSGTQLSVL.

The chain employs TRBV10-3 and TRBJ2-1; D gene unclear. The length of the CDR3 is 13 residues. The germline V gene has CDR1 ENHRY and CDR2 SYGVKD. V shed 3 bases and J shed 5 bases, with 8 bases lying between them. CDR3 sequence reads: CAISEPNNNEQFF. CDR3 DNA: TGTGCCATCAGTGAACCGAACAACAATGAGCAGTTCTTC.

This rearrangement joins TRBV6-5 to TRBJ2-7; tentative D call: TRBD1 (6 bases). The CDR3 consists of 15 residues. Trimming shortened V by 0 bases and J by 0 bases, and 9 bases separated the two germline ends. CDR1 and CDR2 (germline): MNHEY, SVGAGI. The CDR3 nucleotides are TGTGCCAGCAGTTACTCAGGGGACACCTCCTACGAGCAGTACTTC. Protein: CASSYSGDTSYEQYF.

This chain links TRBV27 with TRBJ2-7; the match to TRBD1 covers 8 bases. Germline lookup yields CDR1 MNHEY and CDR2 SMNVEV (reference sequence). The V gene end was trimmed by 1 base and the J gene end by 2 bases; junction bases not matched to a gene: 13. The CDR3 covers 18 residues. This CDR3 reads CASSLFGQGARLTYEQYF. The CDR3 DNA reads TGTGCCAGCAGTTTATTTGGGCAGGGGGCGCGATTGACCTACGAGCAGTACTTC.

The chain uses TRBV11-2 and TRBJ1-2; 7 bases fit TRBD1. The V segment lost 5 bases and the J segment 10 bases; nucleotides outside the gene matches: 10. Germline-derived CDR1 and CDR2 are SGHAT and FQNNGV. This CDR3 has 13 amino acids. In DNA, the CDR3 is TGTGCCAGCAGCCTTCAGACAGGGTTCGTCTACACCTTC. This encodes CASSLQTGFVYTF.

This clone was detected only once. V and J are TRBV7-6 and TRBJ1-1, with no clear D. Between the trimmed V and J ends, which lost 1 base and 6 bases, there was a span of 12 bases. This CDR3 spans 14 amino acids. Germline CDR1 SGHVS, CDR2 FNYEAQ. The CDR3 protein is CASSLGRRRAEAFF. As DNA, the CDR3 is TGTGCCAGCAGCTTAGGCCGACGGCGGGCTGAAGCTTTCTTT.

CDR3 DNA sequence: TGTGCCAGCAGTTATAGTGTCGGTAACTATGGCTACACCTTC. Protein product: CASSYSVGNYGYTF. The V and J genes are TRBV6-5 and TRBJ1-2, with unresolved D. This CDR3 is built from 14 residues. Germline assignment: CDR1 MNHEY and CDR2 SVGAGI. Trimming stripped 3 bases from V and 1 base from J, with 9 bases between.

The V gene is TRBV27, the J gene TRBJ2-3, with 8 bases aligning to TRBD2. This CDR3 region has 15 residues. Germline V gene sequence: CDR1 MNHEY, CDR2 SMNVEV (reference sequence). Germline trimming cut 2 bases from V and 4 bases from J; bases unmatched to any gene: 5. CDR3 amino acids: CASSLAGGLADTQYF. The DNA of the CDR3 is TGTGCCAGCAGTTTAGCGGGGGGCTTAGCAGATACGCAGTATTTT.

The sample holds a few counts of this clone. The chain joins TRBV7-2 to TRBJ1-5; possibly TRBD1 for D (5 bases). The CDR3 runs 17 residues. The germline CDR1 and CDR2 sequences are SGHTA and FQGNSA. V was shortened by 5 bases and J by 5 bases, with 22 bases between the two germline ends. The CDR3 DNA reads TGTGCCAGCAGCCCCCGGGCGGCCCTCAGGGCGGATCAGCCCCAGCATTTT. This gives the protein CASSPRAALRADQPQHF.

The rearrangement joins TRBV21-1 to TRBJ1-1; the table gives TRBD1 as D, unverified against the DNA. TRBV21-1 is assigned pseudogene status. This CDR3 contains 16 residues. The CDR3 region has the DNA TGTGCCAGCACCTTTCCCACCGGGACAGCTTTCACTGAAGCTTTCTTT. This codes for CASTFPTGTAFTEAFF.

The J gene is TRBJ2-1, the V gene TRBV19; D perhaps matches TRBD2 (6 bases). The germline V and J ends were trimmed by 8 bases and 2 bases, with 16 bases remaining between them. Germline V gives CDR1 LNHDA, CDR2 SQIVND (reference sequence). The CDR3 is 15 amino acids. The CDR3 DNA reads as TGTGCCAGTCTTAGGGCAGGAGGGACCTACAATGAGCAGTTCTTC. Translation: CASLRAGGTYNEQFF.

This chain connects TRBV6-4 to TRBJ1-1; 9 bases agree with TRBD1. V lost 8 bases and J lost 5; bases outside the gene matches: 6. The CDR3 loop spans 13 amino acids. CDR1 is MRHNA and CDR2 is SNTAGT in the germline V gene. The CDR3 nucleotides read TGTGCCAGCTCGCGGACAGGGGAAACTGAAGCTTTCTTT. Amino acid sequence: CASSRTGETEAFF.

The CDR3 sequence is CASFPGRRDEQFF. CDR3 nucleotides: TGTGCCAGCTTCCCTGGCAGGAGGGATGAGCAGTTCTTC. The chain uses TRBV2 and TRBJ2-1; tentative D call: TRBD2 (6 bases). V was clipped by 8 bases and J by 8 bases, with 16 bases between them. The CDR3 covers 13 residues. Germline loops: CDR1 SNHLY, CDR2 FYNNEI.

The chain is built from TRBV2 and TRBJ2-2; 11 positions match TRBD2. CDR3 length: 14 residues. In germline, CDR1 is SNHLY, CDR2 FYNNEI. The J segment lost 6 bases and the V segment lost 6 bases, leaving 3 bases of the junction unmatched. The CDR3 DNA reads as TGTGCCAGCAGGATGGGACTAGCGGCCGGGGAGCTGTTTTTT. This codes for CASRMGLAAGELFF. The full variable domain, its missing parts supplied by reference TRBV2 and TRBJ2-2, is EPEVTQTPSHQVTQMGQEVILRCVPISNHLYFYWYRQILGQKVEFLVSFYNNEISEKSEIFDDQFSVERPDGSNFTLKIRSTKLEDSAMYFCASRMGLAAGELFFGEGSRLTVL.

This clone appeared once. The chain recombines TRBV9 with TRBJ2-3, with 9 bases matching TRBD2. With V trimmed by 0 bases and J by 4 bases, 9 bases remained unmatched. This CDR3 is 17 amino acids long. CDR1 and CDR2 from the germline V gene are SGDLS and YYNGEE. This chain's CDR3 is CASSVASAGGPADTQYF. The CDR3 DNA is TGTGCCAGCAGCGTAGCTTCTGCGGGGGGGCCAGCAGATACGCAGTATTTT.

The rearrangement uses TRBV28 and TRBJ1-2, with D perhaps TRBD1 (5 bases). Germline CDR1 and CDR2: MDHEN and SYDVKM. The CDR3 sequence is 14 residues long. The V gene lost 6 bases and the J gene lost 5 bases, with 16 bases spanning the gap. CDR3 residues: CASSPRSQGYGYTF. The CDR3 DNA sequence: TGTGCCAGCAGCCCACGGTCGCAGGGATATGGCTACACCTTC.

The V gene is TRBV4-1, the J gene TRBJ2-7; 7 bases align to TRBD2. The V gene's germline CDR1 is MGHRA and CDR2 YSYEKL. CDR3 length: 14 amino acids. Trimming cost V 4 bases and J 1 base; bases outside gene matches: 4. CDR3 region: CASSPKAGSYEQYF. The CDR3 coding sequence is TGCGCCAGCAGCCCGAAAGCGGGGTCCTACGAGCAGTACTTC.

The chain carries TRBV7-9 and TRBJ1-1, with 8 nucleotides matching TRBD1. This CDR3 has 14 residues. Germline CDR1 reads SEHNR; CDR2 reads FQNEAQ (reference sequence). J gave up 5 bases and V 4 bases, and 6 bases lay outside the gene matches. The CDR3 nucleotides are TGTGCCAGCAGCTACACCACAGGGGGGACTGAAGCTTTCTTT. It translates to CASSYTTGGTEAFF.

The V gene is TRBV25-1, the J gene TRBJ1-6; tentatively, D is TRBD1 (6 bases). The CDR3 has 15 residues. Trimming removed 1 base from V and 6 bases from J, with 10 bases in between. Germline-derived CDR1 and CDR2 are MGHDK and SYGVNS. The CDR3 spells CASSEWAGVNSPLHF. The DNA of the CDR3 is TGTGCCAGCAGTGAATGGGCAGGGGTTAATTCACCCCTCCACTTT.

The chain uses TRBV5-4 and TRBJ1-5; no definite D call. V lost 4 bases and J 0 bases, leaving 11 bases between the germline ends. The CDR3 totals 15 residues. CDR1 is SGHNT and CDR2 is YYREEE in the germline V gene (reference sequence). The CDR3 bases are TGTGCCAGCAGCCCAGGCCCCGCTAGCAATCAGCCCCAGCATTTT. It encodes CASSPGPASNQPQHF.

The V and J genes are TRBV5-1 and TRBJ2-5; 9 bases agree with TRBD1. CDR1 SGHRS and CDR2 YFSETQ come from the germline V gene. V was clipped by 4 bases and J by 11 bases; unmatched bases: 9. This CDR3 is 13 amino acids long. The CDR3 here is CASSVGTGREQYF. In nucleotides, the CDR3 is TGCGCCAGCAGCGTAGGGACAGGGAGGGAGCAGTACTTC.

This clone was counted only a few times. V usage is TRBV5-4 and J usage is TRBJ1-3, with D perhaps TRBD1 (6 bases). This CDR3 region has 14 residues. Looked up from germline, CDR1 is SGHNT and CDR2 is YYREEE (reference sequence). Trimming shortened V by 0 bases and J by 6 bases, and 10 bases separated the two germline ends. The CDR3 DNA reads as TGTGCCAGCAGCTTGGCCGGGACACCAAACACCATATATTTT. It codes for CASSLAGTPNTIYF. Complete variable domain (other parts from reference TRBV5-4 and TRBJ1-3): ETGVTQSPTHLIKTRGQQVTLRCSSQSGHNTVSWYQQALGQGPQFIFQYYREEENGRGNFPPRFSGLQFPNYSSELNVNALELDDSALYLCASSLAGTPNTIYFGEGSWLTVV.

As DNA, the CDR3 is TGTGCCAGCAGTGAAGGGCGGGTCATTTTACCCACTGAAGCTTTCTTT. It codes for CASSEGRVILPTEAFF. The chain carries TRBV6-4 and TRBJ1-1, with D hard to call. The CDR3 covers 16 residues. V gave up 3 bases and J gave up 4 bases, with 18 bases separating them. Germline CDR1 reads MRHNA; CDR2 reads SNTAGT.

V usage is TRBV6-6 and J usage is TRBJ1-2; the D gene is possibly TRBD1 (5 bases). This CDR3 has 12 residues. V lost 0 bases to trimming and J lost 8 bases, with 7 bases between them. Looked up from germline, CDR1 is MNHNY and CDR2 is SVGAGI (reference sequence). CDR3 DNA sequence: TGTGCCAGCAGTTACTCGGGGGGGGGCTACACCTTC. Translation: CASSYSGGGYTF.

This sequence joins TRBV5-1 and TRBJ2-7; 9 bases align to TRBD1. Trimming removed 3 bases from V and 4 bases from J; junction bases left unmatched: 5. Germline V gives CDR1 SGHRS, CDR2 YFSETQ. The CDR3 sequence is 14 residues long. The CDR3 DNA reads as TGCGCCAGCAGCTCTCGACAGGGGGAGTACGAGCAGTACTTC. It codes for CASSSRQGEYEQYF.

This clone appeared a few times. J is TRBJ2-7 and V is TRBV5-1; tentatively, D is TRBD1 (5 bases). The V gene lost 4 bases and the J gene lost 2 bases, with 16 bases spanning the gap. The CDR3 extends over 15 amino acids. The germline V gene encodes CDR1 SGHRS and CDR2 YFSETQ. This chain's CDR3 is CASSRLFGQPYEQYF. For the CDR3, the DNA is TGCGCCAGCAGCCGCCTATTCGGACAACCCTACGAGCAGTACTTC.

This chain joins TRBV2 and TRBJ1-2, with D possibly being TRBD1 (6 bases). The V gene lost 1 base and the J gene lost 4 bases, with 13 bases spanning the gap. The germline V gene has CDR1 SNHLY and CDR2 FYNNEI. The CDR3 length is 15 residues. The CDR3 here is CASSEGGGGGYGYTF. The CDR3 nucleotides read TGTGCCAGCAGTGAAGGTGGGGGCGGCGGCTATGGCTACACCTTC.

The DNA for the CDR3 is TGTGCCACCAGTGGGGCCACAGGCGAGCAGTACTTC. This gives the protein CATSGATGEQYF. The chain joins TRBV7-9 to TRBJ2-7; maybe TRBD1 (5 bases). Germline CDR1 SEHNR, CDR2 FQNEAQ (reference sequence). There are 12 residues in the CDR3. The ends were cut back, 10 bases at V and 6 bases at J, with 16 bases in the middle.